One and the same sample provided the 10 T cell receptor beta chains below, sequenced in a study of blood T cell repertoires in COVID-19. Here immunoSEQ multiplex PCR was the method, and the copy in TCRdb shows in-frame clones only, minus some. The sample carries about 46,000 clones, 88% recorded once. Source material: peripheral blood. These receptors were obtained from a man in his fifties or sixties with active COVID-19.

The V and J genes are TRBV15 and TRBJ2-5, with D perhaps matching TRBD1 (5 bases). The CDR3 is made up of 16 amino acids. Trimming removed 6 bases from V and 1 base from J, with 18 bases in between. Germline CDR1 reads LNHNV; CDR2 reads YYDKDF (reference sequence). CDR3 amino acids: CATSLPMGRGQETQYF. DNA of the CDR3: TGTGCCACCAGTTTACCAATGGGGCGAGGCCAAGAGACCCAGTACTTC.

The CDR3 protein is CSASGGVNTEAFF. The CDR3 DNA is TGCAGTGCTAGTGGGGGGGTGAACACTGAAGCTTTCTTT. V usage is TRBV20-1 and J usage is TRBJ1-1; D possibly corresponds to TRBD1 (5 bases). CDR1 is DFQATT and CDR2 is SNEGSKA in the germline V gene (reference sequence). The germline V and J ends were trimmed by 3 bases and 0 bases, with 8 bases remaining between them. CDR3 length: 13 residues.

The chain is built from TRBV6-1 and TRBJ1-2, with TRBD1 matching 7 bases. V gave up 1 base and J gave up 8 bases; unmatched junction bases: 4. The CDR3 has 13 residues. Per the germline V gene, CDR1 is MNHNS and CDR2 is SASEGT. The CDR3 sequence: CASSEEGATGYTF. CDR3 nucleotides: TGTGCCAGCAGTGAAGAGGGGGCAACAGGCTACACCTTC.

The rearrangement links TRBV5-8 to TRBJ2-5; 11 nucleotides match TRBD2. Looked up from germline, CDR1 is SGHTS and CDR2 is YDEGEE. This CDR3 has 17 amino acids. Unmatched junction bases numbered 6, after V lost 0 bases and J lost 2 bases. CDR3 sequence: CASSLASGGTSQETQYF. The DNA of the CDR3 is TGTGCCAGCAGCTTGGCTAGCGGGGGGACCTCACAAGAGACCCAGTACTTC.

The J gene is TRBJ2-2, the V gene TRBV19, with TRBD1 matching over 9 bases. The CDR3 runs 16 residues. The V gene's germline CDR1 is LNHDA and CDR2 SQIVND (reference sequence). The trim removed 7 bases at V and 5 bases at J, leaving 11 bases unmatched. DNA of the CDR3: TGTGCCAGTATGGGGGTCCGGGACAGGGTAACCGGGGAGCTGTTTTTT. Its translation is CASMGVRDRVTGELFF.

The chain employs TRBV10-3 and TRBJ2-5; the match to TRBD1 covers 8 bases. Germline CDR1 reads ENHRY; CDR2 reads SYGVKD. This CDR3 spans 15 amino acids. V lost 2 bases, J lost 5 bases, and 7 bases stayed unmatched. DNA of the CDR3: TGTGCCATCAGTGAGGGACAGGGAGCCGGGGAGACCCAGTACTTC. It specifies CAISEGQGAGETQYF.

V gene TRBV9 combines with J gene TRBJ2-1; 10 bases line up with TRBD2. This CDR3 is built from 17 residues. The V gene end was trimmed by 0 bases and the J gene end by 5 bases; junction bases not matched to a gene: 8. Germline V gene data show CDR1 as SGDLS and CDR2 as YYNGEE. The CDR3 DNA is TGTGCCAGCAGCGTAGGGACTAGCGGACAACTCGACAATGAGCAGTTCTTC. Its protein is CASSVGTSGQLDNEQFF.

CDR3 coding DNA: TGCGCCAGCAGCTGGCCCGGGACTAGCGGGAGGGCCAATCGAGAGACCCAGTACTTC. This translates into CASSWPGTSGRANRETQYF. This chain uses TRBV5-1 with TRBJ2-5; TRBD2 agrees at 16 bases. The germline V gene encodes CDR1 SGHRS and CDR2 YFSETQ. The CDR3 has 19 amino acids. V dropped 3 bases and J dropped 4; count of bases not matched to a gene: 12.

The rearrangement joins TRBV18 to TRBJ2-7; D is perhaps TRBD2 (6 bases). The CDR3 covers 16 residues. Germline CDR1 KGHSH, CDR2 LQKENI. V lost 6 bases to trimming and J lost 4 bases, with 22 bases between them. The CDR3 nucleotides are TGTGCCAGCTCTACTAAAGCGGGCGGTGTGGAGTACGAGCAGTACTTC. Translated, it gives CASSTKAGGVEYEQYF.

The chain combines TRBV6-4 with TRBJ2-2; D is perhaps TRBD1 (6 bases). The CDR3 length is 14 residues. From germline, CDR1 is MRHNA and CDR2 SNTAGT. Trimming pared 2 bases from V and 7 bases from J, leaving 11 bases between. CDR3 sequence (DNA): TGTGCCAGCAGTGACCGAACAGGGAACGGGGAGCTGTTTTTT. It codes for CASSDRTGNGELFF.